This T cell receptor (beta chain) was profiled in a study of OX40 agonist ivuxolimab in advanced cancers. The protocol was immunoSEQ multiplex PCR, while the TCRdb copy is restricted to in-frame clones and leaves out a portion. This repertoire shows around 79,000 clones, approximately 86% found once; its top ten account for approximately 0.72%. Germline values: CDR1 LGHNA, CDR2 YSLEER. The J segment lost 8 bases and the V segment lost 0 bases, leaving 9 bases of the junction unmatched. CDR3 length: 15 residues. The sequence was obtained from an adult with an advanced solid tumor such as melanoma, head and neck, liver or kidney cancer. V usage is TRBV4-3 and J usage is TRBJ1-2; 7 bases map to TRBD1. The sequenced sample was CD4+ or CD8+ T cells sorted from blood, obtained in a trial of the OX40 agonist ivuxolimab. The CDR3, as DNA: TGCGCCAGCAGCCAAGATACGGTCTCACAGGGGGGCTACACCTTC. It encodes CASSQDTVSQGGYTF.